These T cell receptor beta chains were read from a single sample in a study of T-cell memory formation after mild COVID-19. Using its own MiXCR run on the 5' RACE reads, TCRdb lists one record per CDR3 protein. The sample comprises around 300,000 distinct CDR3 sequences, 8% to 10% of which are singletons, and 22% rests with the top ten. The material sequenced was PBMCs or a T cell subset sorted from them (not recorded which). These receptors came from a man aged 18-30 years who had mild COVID-19 (a few samples of this study predate the infection). Cell type and time point are not known. Both conserved end residues are part of each CDR3. Fields, in order: D gene, J gene, CDR3 length, V gene, clone size, CDR3 protein, CDR3 DNA. The D gene is left open where the match is weak. Rows may omit the clone size; those that give it use once, few, many or a size class.

>-|TRBJ1-1|14|TRBV7-2|many
CASTIHILNTEAFF
TGTGCCAGCACCATACACATCTTGAACACTGAAGCTTTCTTT
>TRBD1|TRBJ2-7|15|TRBV5-1|few
CASSLAYGQEEEQYF
TGCGCCAGCAGCTTGGCCTACGGACAGGAGGAAGAGCAGTACTTC
>-|TRBJ2-3|14|TRBV20-1|few
CSARRQGSTDTQYF
TGCAGTGCTAGACGGCAGGGGTCGACAGATACGCAGTATTTT
>-|TRBJ2-2|14|TRBV6-1|-
CASSGQGYTGELFF
TGTGCCAGCAGCGGGCAGGGGTACACCGGGGAGCTGTTTTTT
>-|TRBJ2-2|13|TRBV29-1|-
CSVVDSLTGELFF
TGCAGCGTCGTAGACAGTCTCACCGGGGAGCTGTTTTTT
>-|TRBJ1-1|15|TRBV29-1|-
CSVETRQATNTEAFF
TGCAGCGTTGAAACCCGACAGGCCACCAACACTGAAGCTTTCTTT
>-|TRBJ2-1|15|TRBV6-6|few
CASSYLPSYYNEQFF
TGTGCCAGCAGTTACCTACCTAGCTATTACAATGAGCAGTTCTTC
>TRBD2|TRBJ2-5|17|TRBV6-6|few
CASSHGLAGGPGETQYF
TGTGCCAGCAGCCACGGGCTAGCGGGGGGGCCGGGGGAGACCCAGTACTTC
>-|TRBJ2-3|15|TRBV7-3|-
CASSLANSVTDTQYF
TGTGCCAGCAGCTTAGCAAATAGCGTGACAGATACGCAGTATTTT
>-|TRBJ2-3|14|TRBV12-3/TRBV12-4|-
CASSDIHSTDTQYF
TGTGCCAGCTCGGACATACACAGCACAGATACGCAGTATTTT
>-|TRBJ1-2|11|TRBV6-2/TRBV6-3|-
CASRVTYGYTF
TGTGCCAGCCGGGTGACATATGGCTACACCTTC
>-|TRBJ2-7|17|TRBV7-2|few
CASRKPTGTKPFYEQYF
TGTGCCAGCAGGAAACCTACCGGGACAAAGCCGTTCTACGAGCAGTACTTC
>TRBD2|TRBJ2-3|16|TRBV6-2/TRBV6-3|few
CASRRISGGALDTQYF
TGTGCCAGCAGGCGAATAAGCGGGGGGGCCTTAGATACGCAGTATTTT
>TRBD2|TRBJ2-3|15|TRBV7-2|few
CASSLTAGRADTQYF
TGTGCCAGCAGCTTGACAGCGGGGAGGGCAGATACGCAGTATTTT
>-|TRBJ1-1|14|TRBV19|-
CASSPRVGGTEAFF
TGTGCCAGTAGTCCCAGGGTCGGAGGGACTGAAGCTTTCTTT
>-|TRBJ2-3|16|TRBV9|many
CASKSGSDLRADTQYF
TGTGCCAGCAAGTCGGGATCCGACCTGCGTGCAGATACGCAGTATTTT
>-|TRBJ1-2|11|TRBV20-1|few
CSATGVPGYTF
TGCAGTGCTACAGGGGTTCCTGGCTACACCTTC
>-|TRBJ1-4|13|TRBV18|few
CASSPTANEKLFF
TGTGCCAGCTCACCTACGGCTAATGAAAAACTGTTTTTT
>-|TRBJ2-7|15|TRBV20-1|few
CSARGYYRSSYEQYF
TGCAGTGCTAGAGGATATTACAGAAGCTCCTACGAGCAGTACTTC
>-|TRBJ1-3|15|TRBV4-3|-
CASSKLQGSGNTIYF
TGCGCCAGCAGCAAATTACAGGGATCTGGAAACACCATATATTTT
>TRBD2|TRBJ2-1|16|TRBV14|many
CASSPLGGSSYNEQFF
TGTGCCAGCAGCCCCCTGGGGGGGAGCTCCTACAATGAGCAGTTCTTC
>TRBD2|TRBJ2-2|15|TRBV20-1|few
CSARDRRGGTGELFF
TGCAGTGCTAGAGATAGGCGGGGGGGCACCGGGGAGCTGTTTTTT